These 10 T cell receptor beta chains came from one sample sequenced in a study of blood T cell repertoires in COVID-19. Generated by immunoSEQ multiplex PCR, the TCRdb table keeps only in-frame clones and is missing some. This repertoire shows 84,000 or so clones, 85% found once; its top ten account for 15% to 20%. Sequencing used peripheral blood. The receptors were sampled from a man older than 75 with active or convalescent COVID-19.

This clone was counted only a few times. In the same sample, other DNA sequences code for this CDR3. V is TRBV5-1 and J is TRBJ1-6; 9 bases match TRBD1. The CDR3 contains 15 residues. Germline V gene lookup returns CDR1 SGHRS and CDR2 YFSETQ. J gave up 10 bases and V 0 bases, and 5 bases lay outside the gene matches. The CDR3 DNA follows: TGCGCCAGCAGCTTGGCCGGACAGGGGTCCTCACCCCTCCACTTT. Amino acids: CASSLAGQGSSPLHF.

V usage is TRBV5-1 and J usage is TRBJ1-3; D call uncertain. V was pared by 2 bases and J by 3 bases, with 9 bases between. There are 14 residues in the CDR3. Germline CDR1 is SGHRS and CDR2 is YFSETQ. CDR3 in amino acids: CASSLRGGGNTIYF. CDR3 sequence (DNA): TGCGCCAGCAGCTTAAGAGGAGGTGGAAACACCATATATTTT.

V is TRBV5-1 and J is TRBJ1-1; TRBD1 is a possible D gene (5 bases). Trimming cost V 0 bases and J 6 bases, with 15 bases left between them. In germline, CDR1 is SGHRS, CDR2 YFSETQ. The CDR3 runs 15 residues. CDR3 nucleotide sequence: TGCGCCAGCAGCTTGGCCTTAGGGGAAGTATCTGAAGCTTTCTTT. Translating gives CASSLALGEVSEAFF. Filled out from reference TRBV5-1 and TRBJ1-1, the complete variable domain reads KAGVTQTPRYLIKTRGQQVTLSCSPISGHRSVSWYQQTPGQGLQFLFEYFSETQRNKGNFPGRFSGRQFSNSRSEMNVSTLELGDSALYLCASSLALGEVSEAFFGQGTRLTVV.

The V gene is TRBV10-1, the J gene TRBJ2-3; the D is unclear. Germline V gene sequence: CDR1 WNHNN, CDR2 SYGVQD (reference sequence). The CDR3 length is 14 residues. The V and J ends lost 0 bases and 2 bases respectively, with 6 bases between them. CDR3 loop: CASSESRATDTQYF. The CDR3 DNA follows: TGCGCCAGCAGTGAGTCGAGAGCCACAGATACGCAGTATTTT.

The rearrangement links TRBV5-4 to TRBJ1-2; tentatively, D is TRBD1 (5 bases). The CDR3 contains 15 residues. V lost 5 bases to trimming and J lost 4 bases, with 18 bases between them. Per the germline V gene, CDR1 is SGHNT and CDR2 is YYREEE (reference sequence). CDR3 protein: CASSPTPGEPYGYTF. Here the CDR3 DNA reads TGTGCCAGCAGTCCCACCCCGGGGGAACCCTATGGCTACACCTTC.

The chain uses TRBV18 and TRBJ1-5, with D possibly being TRBD1 (5 bases). This CDR3 spans 17 amino acids. The germline V gene has CDR1 KGHSH and CDR2 LQKENI. Trimming pared 3 bases from V and 0 bases from J, leaving 15 bases between. The CDR3 bases are TGTGCCAGCTCACCCGACAGAGTTGACGATAGCAATCAGCCCCAGCATTTT. Its protein is CASSPDRVDDSNQPQHF.

The CDR3 spells CASSLAAGGKGTDTQYF. The DNA of the CDR3 is TGTGCCAGCAGCTTAGCAGCGGGGGGGAAGGGCACAGATACGCAGTATTTT. The chain joins TRBV7-2 to TRBJ2-3; 10 bases match TRBD2. The CDR3 contains 17 residues. Trimming cost V 0 bases and J 1 base; bases outside gene matches: 4. Germline CDR1 SGHTA, CDR2 FQGNSA.

The rearrangement links TRBV10-2 to TRBJ2-2; 10 nucleotides align to TRBD2. V trimming: 3 bases; J trimming: 0 bases; junction bases outside the gene matches: 1. The CDR3 runs 16 residues. CDR1 is WSHSY and CDR2 is SAAADI in the germline V gene. This CDR3 is CASSDSGGPNTGELFF. CDR3 DNA: TGCGCCAGCAGTGATAGCGGGGGGCCGAACACCGGGGAGCTGTTTTTT.

The chain employs TRBV3-1 (or the pseudogene TRBV3-2) and TRBJ2-1; 7 bases match TRBD1. Trimming removed 4 bases from V and 4 bases from J; junction bases left unmatched: 7. The CDR3 has 15 amino acids. Germline CDR1 and CDR2: LGHDT and YNNKEL (reference sequence). The DNA of the CDR3 is TGTGCCAGCAGCCCAAGACAGGGACCGTACAATGAGCAGTTCTTC. Encoded protein: CASSPRQGPYNEQFF.

This chain uses TRBV9 with TRBJ2-1, with 9 bases identical to TRBD2. V lost 0 bases and J lost 6; bases outside the gene matches: 4. CDR1 and CDR2 from the germline V gene are SGDLS and YYNGEE. This CDR3 is 15 amino acids long. As DNA, the CDR3 is TGTGCCAGCAGCGTAGCTACTAGCGGGCTCAATGAGCAGTTCTTC. It specifies CASSVATSGLNEQFF.